This T cell receptor beta chain was identified in a study of response to subunit inactivated influenza vaccine. Whole-study findings and limits: That few new T cells are recruited by each seasonal influenza vaccination was the authors' suggestion.

The J segment lost 6 bases and the V segment lost 7 bases, leaving 6 bases of the junction unmatched. CDR1 MNHEY and CDR2 SVGEGT come from the germline V gene. This CDR3 has 14 residues. This clonotype was seen only a few times. Its specificity is unknown. Each CDR3 protein is one row after TCRdb ran MiXCR on the RT-PCR reads. The sample gives 500,000 to 600,000 distinct CDR3 sequences, approximately 15% of which show up once; roughly 10% is in the top ten. The rearrangement links TRBV6-2 or TRBV6-3 to TRBJ2-3, with 11 bases aligning to TRBD2. The input for sequencing was PBMCs from blood, taken 11 to 12 days after vaccination. The receptor's source is a man aged 50 or older who received an inactivated influenza vaccine. CDR3 protein: CASNSLAGVDTQYF. The CDR3 DNA sequence: TGTGCCAGCAACTCACTAGCGGGAGTTGATACGCAGTATTTT.